This TCR beta chain derives from a study of human T cells and chemical hapten exposure. About the research overall: Donors were sensitized with 2% DPC on the upper inner arm. Regarding the study as a whole: DPC sensitization produced no change in TCRs with frequency above 1 in 1000. Significantly more large CDR3 similarity clusters arose among expanded TCRs than among controls.

Germline lookup yields CDR1 KGHSH and CDR2 LQKENI. V gave up 2 bases and J gave up 0 bases, with 8 bases separating them. There are 14 residues in the CDR3. Via MiXCR, TCRdb re-called the RACE reads, giving one row per CDR3 protein. The table records more than 150,000 distinct CDR3 sequences, roughly 15% of them present only once. Noted time point: patch test 1, 2 weeks after DPC sensitization. Documented treatment: therapeutic diphenylcyclopropenone sensitization with weekly scalp DPC. Sample donors consisted of patients with alopecia, aged 18 to 70 years, who were suitable for DPC. This clonotype came up a few times. The antigen remains undetermined.

The starting material was whole blood, obtained in connection with sensitization to the hapten diphenylcyclopropenone (DPC). This chain joins TRBV18 and TRBJ2-7, with D possibly TRBD1 on 6 matching bases. The sequence came from a woman in her thirties with alopecia areata. Some clones in this sample may be carry-over from other donors' samples. CDR3 loop: CASSPRTDSYEQYF. The DNA for the CDR3 is TGTGCCAGCTCACCAAGGACAGACTCCTACGAGCAGTACTTC.